This entry lists 7 T cell receptor beta chains sequenced from one sample in a study of a mutant IDH1 vaccine in newly diagnosed glioma. Which antigens these TCRs recognize remains unknown. Data came from immunoSEQ multiplex PCR; TCRdb stores just in-frame clones and leaves some out. The sample has 35,000 to 45,000 clones; roughly nine tenths are singletons. Time point meaning: week 5, during vaccination. Every single dose of the vaccine, 300 ug of mutant IDH1 20-mer peptide, came with topical imiquimod. The sample in question was PBMCs, obtained from a glioma patient whose treatment included an IDH1 peptide vaccine. All receptors derive from a man aged 45-65 years with glioma.

The chain employs TRBV30 and TRBJ1-2; D is possibly TRBD1 (6 bases). This CDR3 comprises 11 residues. Germline V CDR1 and CDR2: GTSNPN, SVGIG (reference sequence). V lost 5 bases and J lost 6, with 10 bases in between. The CDR3: CAWGRTDGYTF. CDR3 coding DNA: TGTGCCTGGGGACGGACAGATGGCTACACCTTC.

Only one count was recorded for this clone. This chain connects TRBV2 to TRBJ2-5, with D hard to call. The length of the CDR3 is 10 residues. V was clipped by 1 base and J by 6 bases, with 0 bases between them. Looked up from germline, CDR1 is SNHLY and CDR2 is FYNNEI. CDR3 bases: TGTGCCAGCAGTGAAGAGACCCAGTACTTC. Translated, it gives CASSEETQYF.

This chain uses TRBV6-5 with TRBJ2-1, with D uncertain. In germline, CDR1 is MNHEY, CDR2 SVGAGI. Trimming removed 6 bases from V and 5 bases from J, with 11 bases in between. The CDR3 length is 13 residues. CDR3: CASRFKRDNEQFF. As DNA, the CDR3 is TGTGCCAGCAGATTTAAAAGGGACAATGAGCAGTTCTTC.

J is TRBJ2-1 and V is TRBV6-1; 10 bases agree with TRBD1. The CDR3 consists of 15 residues. The trim removed 6 bases at V and 7 bases at J, leaving 9 bases unmatched. Germline V gives CDR1 MNHNS, CDR2 SASEGT. CDR3 coding DNA: TGTGCCAGCAGCGTCGGGACAGGGGCTGGGAATGAGCAGTTCTTC. This codes for CASSVGTGAGNEQFF.

This CDR3 is CATSPLAGRLQETQYF. In DNA, the CDR3 is TGTGCCACCAGCCCGCTCGCGGGACGGTTACAAGAGACCCAGTACTTC. The chain is built from TRBV15 and TRBJ2-5; tentative D call: TRBD2 (6 bases). Germline CDR1 and CDR2: LNHNV and YYDKDF (reference sequence). V lost 5 bases and J lost 2, with 18 bases in between. CDR3 length equals 16 residues.

The genes are TRBV5-1 and TRBJ1-1; D gene ambiguous. The germline V and J ends were trimmed by 2 bases and 0 bases, with 5 bases remaining between them. The germline V gene has CDR1 SGHRS and CDR2 YFSETQ. CDR3 length: 13 amino acids. The DNA for the CDR3 is TGCGCCAGCAGCTTCGGGATGAACACTGAAGCTTTCTTT. Its protein is CASSFGMNTEAFF.

This clone occurred once. CDR3 sequence (DNA): TGTGCCACCAACCGGCCGGTTACTAACTATGGCTACACCTTC. Its protein is CATNRPVTNYGYTF. The rearrangement uses TRBV2 and TRBJ1-2; D is unresolved. This CDR3 is 14 amino acids long. CDR1 and CDR2 (germline): SNHLY, FYNNEI. Trimming cost V 10 bases and J 0 bases, with 15 bases left between them.